This T cell receptor beta chain was found in a study of graft-versus-host responses after intestinal transplantation. Across the whole study: The whole recipient group had anti-thymocyte globulin induction followed by tacrolimus and steroids for around three years. Study-wide results and caveats: Patients who carried graft-donor T cell macrochimerism also had high graft-versus-host to host-versus-graft clonal ratios in their allografts.

V was shortened by 4 bases and J by 4 bases, with 19 bases between the two germline ends. The germline CDR1 and CDR2 sequences are MNHEY and SVGAGI. The length of the CDR3 is 16 residues. About this clone: What it binds is not known.

Method: immunoSEQ multiplex PCR; TCRdb's copy keeps in-frame clones and lacks some. The table includes around 87,000 clones, 85% to 95% detected once. J is TRBJ2-5 and V is TRBV6-5; a weak D match, TRBD1 (5 bases). The TCR was taken from a human donor who was the organ donor for an intestinal transplant. The input for sequencing was unstimulated CD8+ T cells sorted from spleen or lymph node cells, taken before transplant. The CDR3 is CASSLEQGGSRETQYF. The CDR3 DNA follows: TGTGCCAGCAGTTTGGAGCAGGGCGGTAGTAGAGAGACCCAGTACTTC.